The 21 T cell receptor beta chains below come from one sample, sequenced in a study of CD8+ T cells in alopecia areata. As to treatment: oral pan-JAK inhibitor, 5-10 mg twice daily. Reverse transcribed after extraction, RNA yielded cDNA as the sequencing template. The repertoire was sequenced with immunoSEQ multiplex PCR; TCRdb's copy has only in-frame clones and lacks some. The sample includes about 250,000 clones, 60% of them seen just once. The sample was CD4+ T cells sorted from blood, taken between weeks 51 and 54, from a patient treated with tofacitinib. All receptors come from a human donor with alopecia areata.

The chain recombines TRBV30 with TRBJ2-7, with unresolved D. CDR3 length: 12 amino acids. Germline assignment: CDR1 GTSNPN and CDR2 SVGIG (reference sequence). Trimming removed 4 bases from V and 0 bases from J, with 7 bases in between. The CDR3 region has the DNA TGTGCCTGGATCCATTCCTCCTACGAGCAGTACTTC. Translating gives CAWIHSSYEQYF.

This clone was seen more than once but under ten times. The chain carries TRBV29-1 and TRBJ2-3; 7 bases fit TRBD2. Germline trimming cut 7 bases from V and 2 bases from J; bases unmatched to any gene: 15. Germline CDR1 is SQVTM and CDR2 is ANQGSEA. The CDR3 spans 16 residues. The CDR3 spells CSAYGMGGGPTDTQYF. CDR3 in DNA: TGCAGCGCCTACGGGATGGGCGGGGGTCCCACAGATACGCAGTATTTT.

This chain connects TRBV29-1 to TRBJ2-2, with 7 nucleotides matching TRBD2. This CDR3 is built from 13 residues. The junction had 6 bases not matched to a gene; V was cut back by 4 bases and J by 7 bases. Germline CDR1 SQVTM, CDR2 ANQGSEA. For the CDR3, the DNA is TGCAGCGTTGTGACTAGCTTGGGCGGGGAGCTGTTTTTT. Amino acids: CSVVTSLGGELFF.

This chain uses TRBV6-1 with TRBJ2-1; 7 bases map to TRBD2. V shed 8 bases and J 1 base; nucleotides not matched to a gene: 8. CDR3 length: 15 amino acids. Germline CDR1 and CDR2: MNHNS and SASEGT. The CDR3 protein is CASFKWGGSYNEQFF. The CDR3 DNA reads as TGTGCCAGCTTCAAATGGGGGGGGTCCTACAATGAGCAGTTCTTC.

V and J are TRBV12-5 and TRBJ1-6; a weak D match, TRBD1 (6 bases). V lost 7 bases to trimming and J lost 9 bases, with 10 bases between them. The CDR3 spans 12 residues. The germline V gene has CDR1 LGHNT and CDR2 FRNRAP. CDR3 sequence: CASASGVSPLHF. The CDR3 region has the DNA TGTGCTAGTGCCTCAGGGGTTTCACCCCTCCACTTT.

The V and J genes are TRBV5-6 and TRBJ1-6, with D possibly being TRBD1 (6 bases). From germline, CDR1 is SGHDT and CDR2 YYEEEE. The length of the CDR3 is 16 residues. V was cut by 0 bases and J by 11 bases, with 18 bases left in between. CDR3 nucleotides: TGTGCCAGCAGCTTGGTCCACACAGGGCTGACTACACCCCTCCACTTT. Translation: CASSLVHTGLTTPLHF.

The J gene is TRBJ2-5, the V gene TRBV12-5; 14 bases agree with TRBD2. The CDR3 is 17 amino acids. Germline V CDR1 and CDR2: LGHNT, FRNRAP. Trimming took 5 bases from V and 5 from J; bases not matched to a gene: 10. The CDR3 coding sequence is TGTGCTAGTGGTCACGGGACTAGCGGGGGCCTGGGGGAGACCCAGTACTTC. Translation gives CASGHGTSGGLGETQYF.

The chain uses TRBV30 and TRBJ2-5; D not certain. V lost 3 bases to trimming and J lost 4 bases, with 12 bases between them. CDR3 size: 13 residues. Per germline, CDR1 GTSNPN and CDR2 SVGIG (reference sequence). Here the CDR3 DNA reads TGTGCCTGGAGAGGCCAGGTAGGAGAGACCCAGTACTTC. Its translation is CAWRGQVGETQYF. The variable domain in full, with the rest retrieved from reference TRBV30 and TRBJ2-5, is SQTIHQWPATLVQPVGSPLSLECTVEGTSNPNLYWYRQAAGRGLQLLFYSVGIGQISSEVPQNLSASRPQDRQFILSSKKLLLSDSGFYLCAWRGQVGETQYFGPGTRLLVL.

The chain has TRBV7-8 and TRBJ1-1; TRBD1 agrees at 7 bases. This CDR3 has 14 amino acids. J was trimmed by 4 bases and V by 5 bases; bases with no gene match: 7. Per germline, CDR1 SGHVS and CDR2 FQNEAQ. Here the CDR3 reads CASSTTGASTEAFF. DNA for the CDR3: TGTGCCAGCAGCACCACAGGGGCCTCCACTGAAGCTTTCTTT.

The chain couples TRBV9 to TRBJ2-3; no clear D. Germline V gene lookup returns CDR1 SGDLS and CDR2 YYNGEE. The V end lost 3 bases, the J end lost 4 bases, and 12 bases lay between the germline ends. This CDR3 has 14 amino acids. For the CDR3, the DNA is TGTGCCAGCAGCGCGACGTCTACGGCAGATACGCAGTATTTT. Translated: CASSATSTADTQYF.

This clone was found a few times. The chain combines TRBV19 with TRBJ2-5, with no clear D. V dropped 3 bases and J dropped 5 bases, with 4 bases sitting between them. This CDR3 comprises 11 residues. Per the germline V gene, CDR1 is LNHDA and CDR2 is SQIVND (reference sequence). The CDR3 loop reads CASSISETQYF. The DNA of the CDR3 is TGTGCCAGTAGTATCAGTGAGACCCAGTACTTC.

This chain connects TRBV29-1 to TRBJ2-5; D tentatively fits TRBD1 or TRBD2 (5 bases each). V was cut by 7 bases and J by 5 bases, with 23 bases left in between. Germline V CDR1 and CDR2: SQVTM, ANQGSEA. The CDR3 runs to 15 residues. The DNA of the CDR3 is TGCAGCGGCGTCCTCGGGGCAGGGCTGGGGGAGACCCAGTACTTC. Its translation is CSGVLGAGLGETQYF.

This clone appeared a few times. This CDR3 is CASTRTSGVPWDTQYF. In nucleotides, the CDR3 is TGTGCCAGTACCCGGACTAGCGGGGTCCCTTGGGATACGCAGTATTTT. The V gene is TRBV19, the J gene TRBJ2-3, with 12 bases aligning to TRBD2. The CDR3 extends over 16 amino acids. With 7 bases clipped from V and 6 bases from J, the junction kept 11 bases outside the gene matches. The germline gives CDR1 LNHDA, CDR2 SQIVND (reference sequence).

The chain has TRBV29-1 and TRBJ1-2; no clear D. The germline V gene encodes CDR1 SQVTM and CDR2 ANQGSEA. The CDR3 is made up of 11 amino acids. V lost 7 bases, J lost 8 bases, and 14 bases lay in between. This CDR3 reads CSAREAEGYTF. CDR3 coding DNA: TGCAGCGCCCGGGAGGCAGAGGGCTACACCTTC.

V is TRBV4-3 and J is TRBJ1-6; no clear D. Germline V gene data show CDR1 as LGHNA and CDR2 as YSLEER. CDR3 size: 18 residues. V was cut by 0 bases and J by 5 bases, with 17 bases left in between. CDR3 sequence (DNA): TGCGCCAGCAGCCAAGATGGGTTGGAGGGTTGGAATAATTCACCCCTCCACTTT. It translates to CASSQDGLEGWNNSPLHF.

The rearrangement uses TRBV2 and TRBJ1-2, with no clear D. This CDR3 region has 13 residues. Germline CDR1 reads SNHLY; CDR2 reads FYNNEI. V was shortened by 3 bases and J by 5 bases, with 10 bases between the two germline ends. This chain's CDR3 is CASSERQSYGYTF. The CDR3 nucleotides are TGTGCCAGCAGTGAGCGGCAATCTTATGGCTACACCTTC.

This clone has only a few counts. This chain joins TRBV11-2 and TRBJ1-4; 8 bases line up with TRBD1. The CDR3 is 16 residues long. The V gene end was trimmed by 1 base and the J gene end by 4 bases; junction bases not matched to a gene: 5. Germline V lookup: CDR1 SGHAT, CDR2 FQNNGV. CDR3 protein: CASSLARDRHNEKLFF. The CDR3 region has the DNA TGTGCCAGCAGCTTAGCCCGGGACAGGCATAATGAAAAACTGTTTTTT.

In this sample, this clone turned up a few times. V usage is TRBV5-6 and J usage is TRBJ2-5; D is unresolved. Trimming cost V 4 bases and J 1 base, with 8 bases left between them. Germline CDR1 is SGHDT and CDR2 is YYEEEE. This CDR3 has 13 residues. The CDR3 reads CASSRYLQETQYF. The DNA for the CDR3 is TGTGCCAGCAGCCGATATCTCCAAGAGACCCAGTACTTC.

Concerning this clone: Sequence at one end of the junction differs from germline and may be a read error. This rearrangement joins TRBV25-1 to TRBJ1-1; D call uncertain. The CDR3 runs to 11 residues. CDR1 and CDR2 from the germline V gene are MGHDK and SYGVNS. Here the CDR3 DNA reads TGTGCCAGCAGTAAATACACTGAAGCTTTCTTT. This gives the protein CASSKYTEAFF.

The chain employs TRBV7-2 and TRBJ2-2; 11 bases align to TRBD2. The V gene's germline CDR1 is SGHTA and CDR2 FQGNSA. The CDR3 extends over 15 amino acids. The V and J ends lost 5 bases and 7 bases, in that order; junction bases with no gene match: 6. The CDR3 bases are TGTGCCAGCAGCCCTAGCGGGGGGATCGGCGGGGAGCTGTTTTTT. Its translation: CASSPSGGIGGELFF.

V and J are TRBV5-1 and TRBJ1-1, with 8 nucleotides matching TRBD1. CDR1 and CDR2 from the germline V gene are SGHRS and YFSETQ. With 5 bases clipped from V and 5 bases from J, the junction kept 14 bases outside the gene matches. The CDR3 covers 16 residues. CDR3 amino acids: CASSFQSGQGGTEAFF. The DNA of the CDR3 is TGCGCCAGCAGTTTTCAATCCGGACAGGGCGGAACTGAAGCTTTCTTT. Based on the CDR3 plus reference TRBV5-1 and TRBJ1-1, the full variable domain is KAGVTQTPRYLIKTRGQQVTLSCSPISGHRSVSWYQQTPGQGLQFLFEYFSETQRNKGNFPGRFSGRQFSNSRSEMNVSTLELGDSALYLCASSFQSGQGGTEAFFGQGTRLTVV.